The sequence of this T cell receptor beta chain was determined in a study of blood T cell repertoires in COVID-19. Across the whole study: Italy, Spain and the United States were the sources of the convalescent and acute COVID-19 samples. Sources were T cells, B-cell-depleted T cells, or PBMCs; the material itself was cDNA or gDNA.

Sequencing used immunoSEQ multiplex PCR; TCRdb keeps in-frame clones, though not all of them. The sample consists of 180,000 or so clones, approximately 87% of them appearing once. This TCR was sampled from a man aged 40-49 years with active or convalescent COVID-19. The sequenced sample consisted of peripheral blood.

The CDR3 DNA follows: TGTGCCACCAGTGCCCAGGGACAGGGATCGACTGAAGCTTTCTTT. Protein product: CATSAQGQGSTEAFF. This chain joins TRBV24-1 and TRBJ1-1; 9 bases fit TRBD1. CDR1 is KGHDR, CDR2 SFDVKD, per germline. V lost 5 bases, J lost 5 bases, and 8 bases stayed unmatched. The CDR3 is 15 residues long.